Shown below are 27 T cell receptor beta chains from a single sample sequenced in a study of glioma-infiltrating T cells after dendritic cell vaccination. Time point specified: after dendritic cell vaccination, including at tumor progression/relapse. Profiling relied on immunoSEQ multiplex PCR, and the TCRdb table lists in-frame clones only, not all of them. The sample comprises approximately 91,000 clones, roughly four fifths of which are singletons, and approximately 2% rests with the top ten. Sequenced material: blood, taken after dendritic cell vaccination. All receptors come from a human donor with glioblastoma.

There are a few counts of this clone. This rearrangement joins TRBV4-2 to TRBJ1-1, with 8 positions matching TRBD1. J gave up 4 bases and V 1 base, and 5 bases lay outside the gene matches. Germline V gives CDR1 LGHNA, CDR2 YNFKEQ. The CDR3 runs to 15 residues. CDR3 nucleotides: TGTGCCAGCAGCCAAGCAGGGGGCGATGGCACTGAAGCTTTCTTT. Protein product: CASSQAGGDGTEAFF.

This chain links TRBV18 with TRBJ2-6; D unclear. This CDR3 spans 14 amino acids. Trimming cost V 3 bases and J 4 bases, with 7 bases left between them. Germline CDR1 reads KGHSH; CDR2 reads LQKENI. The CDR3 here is CASSPTRGANVLTF. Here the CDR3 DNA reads TGTGCCAGCTCACCCACCCGGGGGGCCAACGTCCTGACTTTC.

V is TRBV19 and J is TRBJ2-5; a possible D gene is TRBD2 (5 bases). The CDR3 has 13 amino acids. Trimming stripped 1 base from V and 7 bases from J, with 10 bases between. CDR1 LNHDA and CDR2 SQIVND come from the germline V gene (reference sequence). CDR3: CASSIGGLGTQYF. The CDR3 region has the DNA TGTGCCAGTAGTATAGGAGGGCTCGGGACCCAGTACTTC.

The CDR3 nucleotides read TGTGCCAGCTCACGTGGAACGAGGTCCTATAATTCACCCCTCCACTTT. This sequence encodes CASSRGTRSYNSPLHF. J is TRBJ1-6 and V is TRBV18; D unclear. The CDR3 spans 16 residues. V lost 4 bases to trimming and J lost 1 base, with 11 bases between them. The germline gives CDR1 KGHSH, CDR2 LQKENI.

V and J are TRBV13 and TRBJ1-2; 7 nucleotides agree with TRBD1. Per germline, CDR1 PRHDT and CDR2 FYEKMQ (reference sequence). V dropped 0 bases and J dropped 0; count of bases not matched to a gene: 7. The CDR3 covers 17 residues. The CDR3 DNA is TGTGCCAGCAGCTTAGGAGGGCCAGGGGGAACTAACTATGGCTACACCTTC. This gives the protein CASSLGGPGGTNYGYTF. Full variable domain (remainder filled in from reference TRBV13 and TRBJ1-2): AAGVIQSPRHLIKEKRETATLKCYPIPRHDTVYWYQQGPGQDPQFLISFYEKMQSDKGSIPDRFSAQQFSDYHSELNMSSLELGDSALYFCASSLGGPGGTNYGYTFGSGTRLTVV.

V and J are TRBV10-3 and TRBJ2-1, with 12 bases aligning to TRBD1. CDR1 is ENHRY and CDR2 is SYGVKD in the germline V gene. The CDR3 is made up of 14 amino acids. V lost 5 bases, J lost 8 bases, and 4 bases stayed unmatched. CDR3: CAISPGQGAHEQFF. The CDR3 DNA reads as TGTGCCATCAGTCCGGGACAGGGGGCTCATGAGCAGTTCTTC.

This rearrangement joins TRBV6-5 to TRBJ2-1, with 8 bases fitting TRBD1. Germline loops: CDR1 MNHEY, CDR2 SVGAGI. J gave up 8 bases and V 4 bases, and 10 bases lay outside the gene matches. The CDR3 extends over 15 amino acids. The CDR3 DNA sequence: TGTGCCAGCAGTTTCCAGGGGGCGCGGTCCGATGAGCAGTTCTTC. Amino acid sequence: CASSFQGARSDEQFF.

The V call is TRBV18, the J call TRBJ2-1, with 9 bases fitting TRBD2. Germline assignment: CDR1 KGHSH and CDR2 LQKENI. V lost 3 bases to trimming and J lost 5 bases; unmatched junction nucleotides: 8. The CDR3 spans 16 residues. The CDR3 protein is CASSPVLSGGNNEQFF. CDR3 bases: TGTGCCAGCTCACCGGTACTTAGCGGGGGAAACAATGAGCAGTTCTTC. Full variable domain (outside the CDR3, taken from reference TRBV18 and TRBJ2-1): NAGVMQNPRHLVRRRGQEARLRCSPMKGHSHVYWYRQLPEEGLKFMVYLQKENIIDESGMPKERFSAEFPKEGPSILRIQQVVRGDSAAYFCASSPVLSGGNNEQFFGPGTRLTVL.

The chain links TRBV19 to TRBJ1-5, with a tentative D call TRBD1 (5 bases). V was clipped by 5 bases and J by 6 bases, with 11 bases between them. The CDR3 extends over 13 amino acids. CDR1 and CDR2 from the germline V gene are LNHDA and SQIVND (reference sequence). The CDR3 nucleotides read TGTGCCAGTAGTCCAAGGACAATTCAGCCCCAGCATTTT. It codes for CASSPRTIQPQHF.

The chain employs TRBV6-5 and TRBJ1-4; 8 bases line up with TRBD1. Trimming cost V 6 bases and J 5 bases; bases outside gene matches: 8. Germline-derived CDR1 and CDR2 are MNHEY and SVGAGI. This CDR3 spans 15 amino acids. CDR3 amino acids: CASSLTTGENEKLFF. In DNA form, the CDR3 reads TGTGCCAGCAGCCTGACGACAGGGGAGAATGAAAAACTGTTTTTT.

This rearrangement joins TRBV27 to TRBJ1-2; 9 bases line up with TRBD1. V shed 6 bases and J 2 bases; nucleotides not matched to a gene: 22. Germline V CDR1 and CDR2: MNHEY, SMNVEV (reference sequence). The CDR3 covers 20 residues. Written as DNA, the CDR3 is TGTGCCAGCAGCTATTCCCCCTCTCGACAGGGGGAAGGTAGGAACTATGGCTACACCTTC. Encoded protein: CASSYSPSRQGEGRNYGYTF.

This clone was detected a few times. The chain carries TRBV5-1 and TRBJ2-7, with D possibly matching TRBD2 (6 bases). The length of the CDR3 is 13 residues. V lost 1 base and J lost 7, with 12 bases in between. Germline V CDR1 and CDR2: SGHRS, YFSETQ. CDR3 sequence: CASSLSSGEEQYV. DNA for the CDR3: TGCGCCAGCAGCTTGAGCTCGGGGGAAGAGCAGTACGTC.

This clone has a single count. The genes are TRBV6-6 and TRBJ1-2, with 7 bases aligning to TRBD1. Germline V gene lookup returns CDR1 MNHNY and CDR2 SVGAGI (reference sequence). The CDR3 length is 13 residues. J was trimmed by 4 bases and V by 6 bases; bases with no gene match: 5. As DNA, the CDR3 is TGTGCCAGCAGCGACAGGGCTCTCTATGGCTACACCTTC. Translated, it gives CASSDRALYGYTF.

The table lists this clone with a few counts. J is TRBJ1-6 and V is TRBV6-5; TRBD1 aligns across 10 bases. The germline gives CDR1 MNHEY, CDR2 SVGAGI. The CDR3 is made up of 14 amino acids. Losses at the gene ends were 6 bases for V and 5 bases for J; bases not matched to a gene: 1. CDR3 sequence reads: CASRTGGDNSPLHF. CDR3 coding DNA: TGTGCCAGCAGGACAGGGGGCGATAATTCACCCCTCCACTTT.

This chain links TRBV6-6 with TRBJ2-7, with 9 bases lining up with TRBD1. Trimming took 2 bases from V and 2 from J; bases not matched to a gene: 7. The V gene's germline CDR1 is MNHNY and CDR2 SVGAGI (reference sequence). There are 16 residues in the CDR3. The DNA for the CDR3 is TGTGCCAGCAGTTACCCCGACAGGGGGGGAGCCTACGAGCAGTACGTC. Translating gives CASSYPDRGGAYEQYV.

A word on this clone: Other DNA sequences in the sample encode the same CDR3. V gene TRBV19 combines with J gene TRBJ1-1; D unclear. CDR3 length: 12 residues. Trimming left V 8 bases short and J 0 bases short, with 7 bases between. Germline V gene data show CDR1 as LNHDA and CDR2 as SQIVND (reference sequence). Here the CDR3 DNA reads TGTGCCAGTGGAGGGATGAACACTGAAGCTTTCTTT. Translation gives CASGGMNTEAFF.

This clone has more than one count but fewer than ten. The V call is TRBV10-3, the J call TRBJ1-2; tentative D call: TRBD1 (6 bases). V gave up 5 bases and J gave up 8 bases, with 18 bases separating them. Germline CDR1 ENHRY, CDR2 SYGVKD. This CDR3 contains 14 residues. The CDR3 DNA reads TGTGCCATCAGTAATCCCCCAGGGGTAGGAGGCTACACCTTC. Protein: CAISNPPGVGGYTF.

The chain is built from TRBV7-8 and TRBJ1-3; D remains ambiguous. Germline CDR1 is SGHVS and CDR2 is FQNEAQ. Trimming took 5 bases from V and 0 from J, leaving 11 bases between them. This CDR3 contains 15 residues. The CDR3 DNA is TGTGCCAGCAGCCGGAGGGAAAGCTCTGGAAACACCATATATTTT. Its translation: CASSRRESSGNTIYF. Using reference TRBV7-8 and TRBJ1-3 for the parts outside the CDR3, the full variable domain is GAGVSQSPRYKVAKRGQDVALRCDPISGHVSLFWYQQALGQGPEFLTYFQNEAQLDKSGLPSDRFFAERPEGSVSTLKIQRTQQEDSAVYLCASSRRESSGNTIYFGEGSWLTVV.

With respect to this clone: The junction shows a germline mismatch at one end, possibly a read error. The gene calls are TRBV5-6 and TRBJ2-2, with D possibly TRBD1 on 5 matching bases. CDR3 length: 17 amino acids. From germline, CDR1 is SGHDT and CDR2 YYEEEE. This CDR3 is CASGLPRKGINTGELFF. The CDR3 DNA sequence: TGTGCCAGCGGCTTGCCCAGAAAGGGGATCAACACCGGGGAGCTGTTTTTT. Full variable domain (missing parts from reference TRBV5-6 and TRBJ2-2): DAGVTQSPTHLIKTRGQQVTLRCSPKSGHDTVSWYQQALGQGPQFIFQYYEEEERQRGNFPDRFSGHQFPNYSSELNVNALLLGDSALYLCASGLPRKGINTGELFFGEGSRLTVL.

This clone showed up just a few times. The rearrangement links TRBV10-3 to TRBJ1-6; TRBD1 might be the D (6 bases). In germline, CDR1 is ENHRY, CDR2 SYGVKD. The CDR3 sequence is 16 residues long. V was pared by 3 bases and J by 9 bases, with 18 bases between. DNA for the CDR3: TGTGCCATCAGTGATTTACGGGGGGCTTTTTCTTCACCCCTCCACTTT. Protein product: CAISDLRGAFSSPLHF.

In DNA, the CDR3 is TGTGCCAGCGTTTCGACTAGCTTAGGAGATACGCAGTATTTT. This codes for CASVSTSLGDTQYF. The chain uses TRBV6-1 and TRBJ2-3, with 7 bases identical to TRBD2. The CDR3 contains 14 residues. Unmatched junction bases numbered 10, after V lost 8 bases and J lost 5 bases. Germline V lookup: CDR1 MNHNS, CDR2 SASEGT.

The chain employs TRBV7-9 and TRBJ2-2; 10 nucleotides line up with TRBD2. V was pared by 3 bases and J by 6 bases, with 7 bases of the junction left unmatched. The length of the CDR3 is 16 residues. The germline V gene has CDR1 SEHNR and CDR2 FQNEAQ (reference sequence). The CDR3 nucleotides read TGTGCCAGCAGCTTCGGATCGACTAGCGGGCCCGGGGAGCTGTTTTTT. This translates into CASSFGSTSGPGELFF.

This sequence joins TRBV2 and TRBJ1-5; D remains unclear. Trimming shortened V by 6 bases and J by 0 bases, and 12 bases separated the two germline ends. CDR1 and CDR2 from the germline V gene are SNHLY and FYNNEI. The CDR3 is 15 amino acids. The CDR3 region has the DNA TGTGCCAGCAGGGGAGCAGGTTATAGCAATCAGCCCCAGCATTTT. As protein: CASRGAGYSNQPQHF.

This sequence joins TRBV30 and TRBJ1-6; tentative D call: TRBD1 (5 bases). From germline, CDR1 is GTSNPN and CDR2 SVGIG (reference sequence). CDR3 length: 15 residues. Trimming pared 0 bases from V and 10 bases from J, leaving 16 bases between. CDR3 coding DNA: TGTGCCTGGAGTGTACGACCTAGGGGTGTCTCACCCCTCCACTTT. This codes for CAWSVRPRGVSPLHF.

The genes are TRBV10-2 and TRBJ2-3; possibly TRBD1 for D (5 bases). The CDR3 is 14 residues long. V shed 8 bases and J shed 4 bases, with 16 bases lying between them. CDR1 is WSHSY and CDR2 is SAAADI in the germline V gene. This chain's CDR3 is CASARGKGSDTQYF. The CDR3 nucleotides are TGCGCCAGCGCCCGAGGAAAGGGGTCAGATACGCAGTATTTT.

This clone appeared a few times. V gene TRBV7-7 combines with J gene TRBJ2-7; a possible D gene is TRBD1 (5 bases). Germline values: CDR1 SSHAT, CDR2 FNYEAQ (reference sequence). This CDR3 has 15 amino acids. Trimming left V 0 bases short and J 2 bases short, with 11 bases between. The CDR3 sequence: CASSLAEGEAYEQYF. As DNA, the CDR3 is TGTGCCAGCAGCTTAGCAGAAGGGGAAGCCTACGAGCAGTACTTC.

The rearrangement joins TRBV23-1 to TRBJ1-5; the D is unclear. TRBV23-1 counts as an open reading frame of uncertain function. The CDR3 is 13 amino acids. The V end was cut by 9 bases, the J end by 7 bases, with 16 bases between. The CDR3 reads CARPPGERQPQHF. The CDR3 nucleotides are TGCGCCAGGCCCCCGGGTGAGAGGCAGCCCCAGCATTTT.